This T cell receptor beta chain was sequenced during a study of control samples from healthy donors and cancer patients. Sequencing was performed with immunoSEQ multiplex PCR; in TCRdb, only in-frame clones are kept and a portion is missing. The data contain around 71,000 clones, about 89% of them singletons. The V end lost 4 bases, the J end lost 6 bases, and 14 bases lay between the germline ends. The length of the CDR3 is 15 residues. The germline gives CDR1 SGHRS, CDR2 YFSETQ. Sample: PBMCs. The chain couples TRBV5-1 to TRBJ1-6; D not resolved. The source of this sequence is a woman aged 45-59 years with head and neck cancer. The CDR3 region has the DNA TGCGCCAGCAGCGTAGACCCAGTGGCTAATTCACCCCTCCACTTT. As protein: CASSVDPVANSPLHF.